A selection of T cell receptor beta chains follows, all from one sample in a study of blood T cells in healthy people across ages. One entry per CDR3 protein results from TCRdb running MiXCR on the 5' RACE reads. The table shows around 1,600,000 distinct CDR3 sequences, with approximately 43% occurring only once. Sequences were obtained from blood. These receptors all stem from a young woman in good health. Each CDR3 is given with its conserved first and last residue. D genes are given only for firm matches. For some rows the clone size is stated as once, few or many, or as a class when expanded; others skip it.

j_call clone_size v_call d_call cdr3_aa cdr3_nt
TRBJ2-7 - TRBV6-1 TRBD2 CASSARGTSGTYEQYF TGTGCCAGCAGTGCCCGTGGGACTAGTGGGACCTACGAGCAGTACTTC
TRBJ1-2 few TRBV27 - CASKPYRLPQANYGYTF TGTGCCAGCAAACCATACCGCCTCCCTCAGGCTAACTATGGCTACACCTTC
TRBJ2-2 - TRBV12-3/TRBV12-4 TRBD1 CASRQGRTGELFF TGTGCCAGCCGACAGGGCCGCACCGGGGAGCTGTTTTTT
TRBJ1-1 - TRBV5-1 - CASSLDPLGAEAFF TGCGCCAGCAGCTTGGATCCCCTTGGGGCTGAAGCTTTCTTT
TRBJ1-6 few TRBV6-2/TRBV6-3 - CASSYNRNYSPLHF TGTGCCAGCAGTTACAACAGAAATTATTCACCCCTCCACTTT
TRBJ2-1 - TRBV7-6 - CASSQGWGQDNEQFF TGTGCCAGCAGCCAGGGGTGGGGCCAGGACAATGAGCAGTTCTTC
TRBJ2-2 - TRBV24-1 TRBD2 CATSVGGSANTGELFF TGTGCCACCAGTGTAGGCGGGAGCGCGAACACCGGGGAGCTGTTTTTT
TRBJ2-7 - TRBV5-1 - CASSLVGDPYEQYF TGCGCCAGCAGCTTGGTTGGAGACCCCTACGAGCAGTACTTC
TRBJ1-2 - TRBV29-1 - CSVEEFGGSYGYTF TGCAGCGTTGAAGAATTTGGCGGTTCCTATGGCTACACCTTC
TRBJ2-1 few TRBV29-1 - CSVPVQGVEQFF TGCAGCGTCCCGGTCCAAGGCGTTGAGCAGTTCTTC
TRBJ2-1 - TRBV7-9 - CASSLDEIRYEQFF TGTGCCAGCAGCTTAGACGAAATTCGCTACGAGCAGTTCTTC
TRBJ2-2 - TRBV3-1 TRBD2 CASSRGTSGHTGELFF TGTGCCAGCAGCCGAGGGACTAGCGGTCATACCGGGGAGCTGTTTTTT
TRBJ1-2 few TRBV29-1 TRBD1 CSVEDLGQGTPTLLSYGYTF TGCAGCGTTGAAGATCTTGGACAGGGGACCCCTACTCTCCTAAGCTATGGCTACACCTTC
TRBJ2-7 - TRBV5-1 TRBD2 CASSPTWQRGTSDEQYF TGCGCCAGCAGCCCTACATGGCAGCGGGGGACCTCCGACGAGCAGTACTTC
TRBJ2-1 - TRBV6-2/TRBV6-3 TRBD2 CASSYSGTSGAGQFF TGTGCCAGCAGTTACTCGGGGACTAGCGGGGCTGGGCAGTTCTTC
TRBJ2-1 - TRBV29-1 - CSVVGSYNEQFF TGCAGCGTTGTAGGCAGTTACAATGAGCAGTTCTTC
TRBJ1-1 - TRBV7-9 - CATQQNTEAFF TGTGCCACACAGCAGAACACTGAAGCTTTCTTT
TRBJ1-2 few TRBV20-1 - CSAADINYGYTF TGCAGTGCTGCTGATATAAACTATGGCTACACCTTC
TRBJ1-1 few TRBV5-1 TRBD1 CASSGPGQGIGSTEAFF TGCGCCAGCAGCGGCCCGGGACAGGGGATAGGAAGCACTGAAGCTTTCTTT
TRBJ2-3 few TRBV24-1 TRBD2 CATSQTSGTSTDTQYF TGTGCCACCAGCCAGACTAGCGGGACAAGCACAGATACGCAGTATTTT
TRBJ2-3 - TRBV5-1 - CASSSQDFTDTQYF TGCGCCAGCAGCTCACAGGATTTCACAGATACGCAGTATTTT
TRBJ2-7 few TRBV6-5 - CASSYGRLPSYEQYF TGTGCCAGCAGTTACGGACGCCTCCCTTCCTACGAGCAGTACTTC
TRBJ2-3 - TRBV20-1 - CSARGRYAQYF TGCAGTGCTAGGGGCAGATACGCGCAGTATTTT
TRBJ1-6 - TRBV12-3/TRBV12-4 TRBD1 CASRWTGGSPLHF TGTGCCAGCAGGTGGACAGGGGGATCACCCCTCCACTTT
TRBJ2-5 few TRBV20-1 TRBD1 CSARDRIVQETQYF TGCAGTGCTAGGGACAGGATCGTCCAAGAGACCCAGTACTTC
TRBJ2-7 few TRBV29-1 TRBD1 CSVRTGTAYEQYF TGCAGCGTTCGGACAGGTACAGCCTACGAGCAGTACTTC
TRBJ2-1 - TRBV9 - CASSGEKYNEQFF TGTGCCAGCAGCGGAGAGAAGTACAATGAGCAGTTCTTC